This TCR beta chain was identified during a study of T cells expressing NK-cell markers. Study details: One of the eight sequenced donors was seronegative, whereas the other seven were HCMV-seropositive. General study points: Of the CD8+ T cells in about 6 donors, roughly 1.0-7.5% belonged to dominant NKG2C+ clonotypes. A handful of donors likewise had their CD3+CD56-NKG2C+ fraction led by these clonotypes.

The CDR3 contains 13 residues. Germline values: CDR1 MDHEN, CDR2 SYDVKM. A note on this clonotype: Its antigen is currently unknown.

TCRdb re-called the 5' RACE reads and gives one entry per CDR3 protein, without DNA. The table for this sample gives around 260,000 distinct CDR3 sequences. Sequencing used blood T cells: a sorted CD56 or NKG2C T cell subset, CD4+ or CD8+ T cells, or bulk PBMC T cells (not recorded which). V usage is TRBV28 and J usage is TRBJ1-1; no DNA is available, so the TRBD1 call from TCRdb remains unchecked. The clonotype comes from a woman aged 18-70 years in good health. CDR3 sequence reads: CASTTGGNAEAFF.